Sequencing of this T cell receptor (beta chain) was carried out in a study of a mutant IDH1 vaccine in newly diagnosed glioma. Study-level information: Patients in the study were vaccinated eight times, receiving shots in weeks 1, 3, 5, 7, 11, 15, 19 and 23.

Study-level points and caveats: Evidence of vaccine-induced immune responses was documented in 80% to 95% of patients.

Some clones are missing from TCRdb's copy, which holds only in-frame ones; the method was immunoSEQ multiplex PCR. The table has fewer than 30,000 clones, more than 70% seen once; the top ten hold 8.2%. Per germline, CDR1 SQVTM and CDR2 ANQGSEA. Trimming cost V 7 bases and J 6 bases, with 24 bases left between them. This CDR3 comprises 16 residues. Turning to this clone: Its antigen is as yet unknown.

Regarding time point: week 23, last vaccination. Each vaccine dose was 300 ug of mutant IDH1 20-mer peptide, with topical imiquimod. Donors' newly diagnosed IDH1-mutant WHO grade 3 or 4 astrocytomas lacked nuclear ATRX. Specimen: PBMCs, collected from a glioma patient whose treatment included an IDH1 peptide vaccine. The chain couples TRBV29-1 to TRBJ1-4; maybe TRBD1 (5 bases). The sequence was obtained from a woman between 18 and 30 years old with glioma. This chain's CDR3 is CSALTSGQTFYEKLFF. The CDR3 coding sequence is TGCAGCGCCTTAACCTCGGGGCAGACTTTTTATGAAAAACTGTTTTTT. Full variable domain (rest looked up from reference TRBV29-1 and TRBJ1-4): SAVISQKPSRDICQRGTSLTIQCQVDSQVTMMFWYRQQPGQSLTLIATANQGSEATYESGFVIDKFPISRPNLTFSTLTVSNMSPEDSSIYLCSALTSGQTFYEKLFFGSGTQLSVL.